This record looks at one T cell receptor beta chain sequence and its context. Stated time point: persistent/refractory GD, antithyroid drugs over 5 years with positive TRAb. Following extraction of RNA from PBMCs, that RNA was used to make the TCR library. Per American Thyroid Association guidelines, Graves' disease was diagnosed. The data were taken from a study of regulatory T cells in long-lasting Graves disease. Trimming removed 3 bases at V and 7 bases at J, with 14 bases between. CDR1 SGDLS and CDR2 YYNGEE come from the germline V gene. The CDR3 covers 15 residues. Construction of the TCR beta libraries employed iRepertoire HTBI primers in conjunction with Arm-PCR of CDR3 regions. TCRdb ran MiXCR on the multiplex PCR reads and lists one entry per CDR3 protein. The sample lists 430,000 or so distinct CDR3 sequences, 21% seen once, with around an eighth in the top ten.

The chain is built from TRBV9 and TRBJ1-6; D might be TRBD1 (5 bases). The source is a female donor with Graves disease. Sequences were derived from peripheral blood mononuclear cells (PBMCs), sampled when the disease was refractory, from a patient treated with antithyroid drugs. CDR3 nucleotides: TGTGCCAGCAGCGCCGAGACCTCAGGGAATTCACCCCTCCACTTT. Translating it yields CASSAETSGNSPLHF.